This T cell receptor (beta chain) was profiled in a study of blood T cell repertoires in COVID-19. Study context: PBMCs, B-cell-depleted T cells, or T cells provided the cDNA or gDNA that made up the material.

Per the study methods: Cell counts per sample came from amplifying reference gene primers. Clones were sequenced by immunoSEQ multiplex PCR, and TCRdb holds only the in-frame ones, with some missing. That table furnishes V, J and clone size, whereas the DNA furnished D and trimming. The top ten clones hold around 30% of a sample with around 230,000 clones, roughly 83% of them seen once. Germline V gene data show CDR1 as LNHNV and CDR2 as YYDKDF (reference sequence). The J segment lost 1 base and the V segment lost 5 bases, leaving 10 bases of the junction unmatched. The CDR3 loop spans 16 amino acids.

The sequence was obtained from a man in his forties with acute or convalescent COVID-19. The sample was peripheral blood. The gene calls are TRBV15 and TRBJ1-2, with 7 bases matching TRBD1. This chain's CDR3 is CATSGQDRYFNYGYTF. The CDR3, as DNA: TGTGCCACCAGCGGGCAGGACAGGTACTTTAACTATGGCTACACCTTC.